This T cell receptor (beta chain) originates from a study of blood T cell dynamics during melanoma immunotherapy. Overall study results and limits: The study could not tell melanoma-specific clones from general immune activation.

The time point here: week 3, after first cycle of checkpoint inhibitor. Samples come from before therapy and from week 3 after the first blockade cycle. Assay used: immunoSEQ multiplex PCR; TCRdb lists only in-frame clones, some missing. The sample lists over 3,500 clones, about 78% occurring once. This clone occurred a few times. Its antigen remains unknown. The length of the CDR3 is 13 residues. V lost 3 bases and J 5 bases, leaving 13 bases between the germline ends. The germline V gene encodes CDR1 GTSNPN and CDR2 SVGIG (reference sequence). Sequenced material: blood, taken from a patient treated with checkpoint blockade. The chain recombines TRBV30 with TRBJ1-1; D gene ambiguous. The sequence was obtained from a human donor with melanoma. Here the CDR3 DNA reads TGTGCCTGGAGCGCACTTAGAGGAACTGAAGCTTTCTTT. It encodes CAWSALRGTEAFF.